These T cell receptor beta chains were read from a single sample in a study of T cells in Graves' hyperthyroidism and ophthalmopathy. TCRdb used MiXCR to reprocess the multiplex PCR reads, holding one entry per CDR3 protein. The sample includes some 340,000 distinct CDR3 sequences, about an eighth seen only once; the top ten take 30% to 35%. Sequenced sample: blood. These TCRs come from a woman in her 40s with Graves' ophthalmopathy. Both conserved end residues are trimmed from each CDR3. D genes are given only for firm matches.

.,TRBV7-9,TRBJ2-5,ASSLMREAPSQTQY
TRBD1,TRBV5-5,TRBJ1-1,ASSRDRVGTEAF
.,TRBV25-1,TRBJ2-7,ASSESGGGTYEQY
TRBD1,TRBV6-1,TRBJ2-1,ASSLTGYGSSFGNEQF
.,TRBV9,TRBJ1-1,ASSFYTGATEAF
TRBD2,TRBV6-6,TRBJ2-1,ASSYGTSGPNEQF
.,TRBV5-6,TRBJ2-1,ASSWRTEQF
.,TRBV18,TRBJ2-7,ASSPEGSYEQY
.,TRBV6-2/TRBV6-3,TRBJ1-2,ASSYNRGDGYT
.,TRBV4-2,TRBJ1-6,ASSQDPEDSPLH
.,TRBV7-2,TRBJ2-2,ASSSRGTGELF
TRBD2,TRBV27,TRBJ2-1,ASSFLASGSDEQF
.,TRBV2,TRBJ1-4,ASKRSATNEKLF
.,TRBV11-2,TRBJ2-2,ASSLDLSSGELF
.,TRBV20-1,TRBJ2-3,SARAYPAIPSDTDTQY
.,TRBV4-1,TRBJ2-1,ASSHEDRLGYNEQF
.,TRBV11-2,TRBJ1-1,ASSLAPRGKGEAF
TRBD1,TRBV27,TRBJ1-2,ASSSFGRTGGGGYT
.,TRBV30,TRBJ2-5,AWSGDKTQY
.,TRBV2,TRBJ2-1,ASSVVGNEQF
TRBD2,TRBV19,TRBJ2-5,ASSWAGVQETQY
.,TRBV6-2/TRBV6-3,TRBJ1-2,ASSYPPGRDNGYT
TRBD1,TRBV28,TRBJ1-5,ASSFWDRPNQPQH
.,TRBV28,TRBJ2-7,ASSLAIGTFRSYEQY
TRBD2,TRBV6-1,TRBJ2-7,ASGLAGGLGEQY
.,TRBV4-1,TRBJ2-5,ASTPRVNQETQY
TRBD1,TRBV11-2,TRBJ1-5,ASSLTGMDQPQH
TRBD2,TRBV6-1,TRBJ2-5,ASSDMTPGRETQY
.,TRBV13,TRBJ2-7,ASSDRRGQPDEQY
.,TRBV7-2,TRBJ1-5,ASSFEDNQPQH
TRBD2,TRBV2,TRBJ2-3,ASRLAGLTDTQY
.,TRBV7-9,TRBJ2-5,ASSLVGGTQY
TRBD1,TRBV19,TRBJ2-3,ASSRRQGLGTDTQY
TRBD2,TRBV11-2,TRBJ2-7,ASSFAGLAGTYEQY
TRBD1,TRBV25-1,TRBJ1-2,ASSGGTGGGYGYT
.,TRBV7-9,TRBJ2-1,ASSLGVVGGIRSYNEQF
TRBD2,TRBV3-1,TRBJ2-3,ASSQGPRGAGGGDTQY
.,TRBV4-1,TRBJ1-2,ASSQLGTYKGYT